The 10 T cell receptor beta chains listed next were all sequenced from one sample in a study of vaccination effects on CD4 cells after COVID-19. Method: immunoSEQ multiplex PCR; TCRdb's copy keeps in-frame clones and lacks some. The sample shows under 70,000 clones, 75% to 85% of them seen only once. Antigens for these TCRs are unknown. Peptide-pool stimulation followed by sequencing identified expanded antigen-specific CD4+ clonotypes in the ViraFEST assay. Following an approximately eleven-day culture, CD4+ T cells were purified. PCR confirmed that the person was infected with SARS-CoV-2 between March and December 2020. The sample in question was CD4+ T cells from PBMCs cultured with HIV peptides, obtained before COVID-19 vaccination. Subset meaning: HIV-1 Nef peptide pool negative control/reference culture. All receptors derive from a human donor who had a prior SARS-CoV-2 infection.

This clone has more than one count but fewer than ten. In DNA form, the CDR3 reads TGCGCCAGCAACCTAGCGGGGGGCGTCAATGAGCAGTTCTTC. It specifies CASNLAGGVNEQFF. V gene TRBV5-1 combines with J gene TRBJ2-1, with 11 bases matching TRBD2. V was pared by 6 bases and J by 6 bases, with 5 bases of the junction left unmatched. The CDR3 covers 14 residues. Germline loops: CDR1 SGHRS, CDR2 YFSETQ. The full variable domain, in which reference TRBV5-1 and TRBJ2-1 provide the parts outside the CDR3, is KAGVTQTPRYLIKTRGQQVTLSCSPISGHRSVSWYQQTPGQGLQFLFEYFSETQRNKGNFPGRFSGRQFSNSRSEMNVSTLELGDSALYLCASNLAGGVNEQFFGPGTRLTVL.

This chain joins TRBV27 and TRBJ2-6, with D uncertain. CDR1 and CDR2 (germline): MNHEY, SMNVEV (reference sequence). The CDR3 length is 15 residues. Trimming pared 6 bases from V and 2 bases from J, leaving 11 bases between. The CDR3 nucleotides read TGTGCCAGCAGCCGGTTCCGGACTGGGGCCAACGTCCTGACTTTC. Translating it yields CASSRFRTGANVLTF.

This clone was picked up one time. This chain connects TRBV5-6 to TRBJ2-7, with TRBD2 matching over 8 bases. This CDR3 has 19 residues. The J segment lost 12 bases and the V segment lost 5 bases, leaving 31 bases of the junction unmatched. Per germline, CDR1 SGHDT and CDR2 YYEEEE. For the CDR3, the DNA is TGTGCCAGCAGTAGTTGGGGTAAGAGTCCGGGACTAGTGGCAGGGACCGGGTACTTC. Translated: CASSSWGKSPGLVAGTGYF.

V and J are TRBV7-8 and TRBJ2-1; the match to TRBD2 covers 7 bases. Per germline, CDR1 SGHVS and CDR2 FQNEAQ. The junction had 11 bases not matched to a gene; V was cut back by 5 bases and J by 4 bases. This CDR3 spans 16 amino acids. For the CDR3, the DNA is TGTGCCAGCAGCCCTCGGCGGGACTACCTATACAATGAGCAGTTCTTC. Protein: CASSPRRDYLYNEQFF.

This clone has a single count. The chain has TRBV25-1 and TRBJ2-1; TRBD2 aligns across 9 bases. The CDR3 runs to 16 residues. After removal of 3 bases from V and 3 bases from J, the junction contained 6 bases not matched to a gene. Germline V gives CDR1 MGHDK, CDR2 SYGVNS. CDR3 coding DNA: TGTGCCAGCAGTGACCCCCGAGCGGGGGGCTACAATGAGCAGTTCTTC. Translation: CASSDPRAGGYNEQFF.

This clone was detected only once. The chain is built from TRBV5-8 and TRBJ2-5; 9 positions agree with TRBD1. The CDR3 extends over 15 amino acids. Losses at the gene ends were 4 bases for V and 5 bases for J; bases not matched to a gene: 9. CDR1 is SGHTS and CDR2 is YDEGEE in the germline V gene. In DNA form, the CDR3 reads TGTGCCAGCAGCACCGGGACAGGGTCCGGCGAGACCCAGTACTTC. Translating gives CASSTGTGSGETQYF.

This clone was observed a handful of times. The rearrangement uses TRBV9 and TRBJ1-1; D is uncertain. The CDR3 is made up of 15 amino acids. Germline CDR1 is SGDLS and CDR2 is YYNGEE. V shed 0 bases and J shed 5 bases, with 14 bases lying between them. Written as DNA, the CDR3 is TGTGCCAGCAGCGTAGACACATCCCGGGAGACTGAAGCTTTCTTT. Amino acids: CASSVDTSRETEAFF.

The chain carries TRBV4-2 and TRBJ1-5; D may be TRBD1 (5 bases). Germline V CDR1 and CDR2: LGHNA, YNFKEQ. V was trimmed by 0 bases and J by 5 bases, leaving 11 bases between them. CDR3 size: 15 residues. CDR3 sequence: CASSQDWGLYQPQHF. CDR3 in DNA: TGTGCCAGCAGCCAAGATTGGGGGTTATATCAGCCCCAGCATTTT.

The chain combines TRBV29-1 with TRBJ2-1; 14 nucleotides align to TRBD2. This CDR3 spans 19 amino acids. CDR1 and CDR2 (germline): SQVTM, ANQGSEA. The J segment lost 3 bases and the V segment lost 4 bases, leaving 14 bases of the junction unmatched. This CDR3 is CSVVLQGLAGGKNYNEQFF. CDR3 DNA sequence: TGCAGCGTTGTTCTGCAAGGACTAGCGGGAGGCAAGAACTACAATGAGCAGTTCTTC.

V and J are TRBV5-1 and TRBJ2-2, with D unresolved. The germline gives CDR1 SGHRS, CDR2 YFSETQ. The V end lost 1 base, the J end lost 5 bases, and 12 bases lay between the germline ends. This CDR3 has 15 residues. The CDR3 DNA reads TGCGCCAGCAGCTTGCATAGTGGGCTGACCGGGGAGCTGTTTTTT. This gives the protein CASSLHSGLTGELFF.